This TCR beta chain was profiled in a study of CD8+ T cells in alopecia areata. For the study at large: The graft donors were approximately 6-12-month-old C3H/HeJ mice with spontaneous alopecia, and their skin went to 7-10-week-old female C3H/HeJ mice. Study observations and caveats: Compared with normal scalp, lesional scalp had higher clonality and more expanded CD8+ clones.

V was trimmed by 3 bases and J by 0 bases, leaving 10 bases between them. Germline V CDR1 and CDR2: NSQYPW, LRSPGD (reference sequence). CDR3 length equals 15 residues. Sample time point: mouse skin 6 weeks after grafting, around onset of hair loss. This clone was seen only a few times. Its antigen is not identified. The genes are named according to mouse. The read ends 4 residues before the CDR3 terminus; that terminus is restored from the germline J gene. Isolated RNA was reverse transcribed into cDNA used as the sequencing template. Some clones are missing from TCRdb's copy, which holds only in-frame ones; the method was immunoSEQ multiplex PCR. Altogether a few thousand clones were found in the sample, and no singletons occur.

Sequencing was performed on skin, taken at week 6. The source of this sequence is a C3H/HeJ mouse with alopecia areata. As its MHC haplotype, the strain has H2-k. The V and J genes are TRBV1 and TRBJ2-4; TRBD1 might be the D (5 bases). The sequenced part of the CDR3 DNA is TGCACCTGCAGTGCCCCAACAGGTAGTCAAAAC. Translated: CTCSAPTGSQN. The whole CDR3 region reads CTCSAPTGSQNTLYF.